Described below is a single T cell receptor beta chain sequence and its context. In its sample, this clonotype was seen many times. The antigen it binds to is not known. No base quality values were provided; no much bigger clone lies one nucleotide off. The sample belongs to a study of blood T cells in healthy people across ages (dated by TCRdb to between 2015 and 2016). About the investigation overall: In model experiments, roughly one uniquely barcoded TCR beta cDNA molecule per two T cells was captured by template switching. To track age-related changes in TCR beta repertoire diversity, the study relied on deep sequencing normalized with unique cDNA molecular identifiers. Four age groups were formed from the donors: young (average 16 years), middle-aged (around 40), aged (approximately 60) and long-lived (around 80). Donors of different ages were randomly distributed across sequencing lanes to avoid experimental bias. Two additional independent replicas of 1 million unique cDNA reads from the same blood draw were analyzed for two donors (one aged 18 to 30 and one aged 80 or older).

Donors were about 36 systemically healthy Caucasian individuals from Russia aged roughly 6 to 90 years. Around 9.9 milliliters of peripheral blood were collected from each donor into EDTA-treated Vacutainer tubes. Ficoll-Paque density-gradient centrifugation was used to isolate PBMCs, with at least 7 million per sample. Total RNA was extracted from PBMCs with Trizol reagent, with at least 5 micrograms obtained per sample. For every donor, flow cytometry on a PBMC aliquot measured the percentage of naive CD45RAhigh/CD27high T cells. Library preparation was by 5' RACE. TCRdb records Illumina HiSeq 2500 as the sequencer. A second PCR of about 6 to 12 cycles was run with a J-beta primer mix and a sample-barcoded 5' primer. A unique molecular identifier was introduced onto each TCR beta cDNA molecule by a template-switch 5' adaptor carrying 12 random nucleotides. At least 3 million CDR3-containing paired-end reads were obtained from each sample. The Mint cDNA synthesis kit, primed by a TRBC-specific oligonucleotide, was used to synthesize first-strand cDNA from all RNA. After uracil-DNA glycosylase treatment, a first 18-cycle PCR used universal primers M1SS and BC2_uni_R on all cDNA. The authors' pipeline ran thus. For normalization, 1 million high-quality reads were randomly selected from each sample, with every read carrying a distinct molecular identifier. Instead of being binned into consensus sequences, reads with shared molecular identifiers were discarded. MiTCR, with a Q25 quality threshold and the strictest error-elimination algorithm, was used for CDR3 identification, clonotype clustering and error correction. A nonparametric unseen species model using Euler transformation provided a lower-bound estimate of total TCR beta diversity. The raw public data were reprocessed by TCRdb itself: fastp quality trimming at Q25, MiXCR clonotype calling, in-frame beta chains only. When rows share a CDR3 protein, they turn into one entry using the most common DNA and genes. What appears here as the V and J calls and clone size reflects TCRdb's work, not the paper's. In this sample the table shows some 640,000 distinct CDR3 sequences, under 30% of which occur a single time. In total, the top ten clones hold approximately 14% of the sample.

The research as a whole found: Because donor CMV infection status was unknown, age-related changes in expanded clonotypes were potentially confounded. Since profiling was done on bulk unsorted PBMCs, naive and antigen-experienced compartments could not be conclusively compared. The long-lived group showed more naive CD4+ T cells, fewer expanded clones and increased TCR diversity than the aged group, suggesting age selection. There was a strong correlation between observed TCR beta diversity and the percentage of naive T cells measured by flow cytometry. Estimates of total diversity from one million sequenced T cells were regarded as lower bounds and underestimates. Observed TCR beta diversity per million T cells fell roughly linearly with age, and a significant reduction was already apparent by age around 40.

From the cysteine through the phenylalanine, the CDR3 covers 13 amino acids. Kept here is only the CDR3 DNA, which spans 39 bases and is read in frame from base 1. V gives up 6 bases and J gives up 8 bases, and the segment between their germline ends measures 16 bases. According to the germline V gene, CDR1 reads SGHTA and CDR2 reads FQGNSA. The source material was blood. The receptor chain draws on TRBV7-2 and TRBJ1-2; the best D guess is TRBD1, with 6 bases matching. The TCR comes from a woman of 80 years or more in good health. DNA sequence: TGTGCCAGCAGGGAGGGGGGCACGGAGGGCTACACCTTC. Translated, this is CASREGGTEGYTF. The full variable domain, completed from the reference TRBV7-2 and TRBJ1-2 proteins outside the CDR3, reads GAGVSQSPSNKVTEKGKDVELRCDPISGHTALYWYRQSLGQGLEFLIYFQGNSAPDKSGLPSDRFSAERTGGSVSTLTIQRTQQEDSAVYLCASREGGTEGYTFGSGTRLTVV.